Below, 27 T cell receptor beta chains from the same sample are listed, as sequenced in a study of blood T cell repertoires in COVID-19. Here immunoSEQ multiplex PCR was the method, and the copy in TCRdb shows in-frame clones only, minus some. The sample includes 120,000 or so clones, over 70% of them seen just once. What was sequenced was peripheral blood. These receptors all come from a woman aged 45 to 65 with acute or convalescent COVID-19.

This chain joins TRBV7-8 and TRBJ2-2; TRBD2 matches 8 bases. The trim removed 0 bases at V and 5 bases at J, leaving 5 bases unmatched. The CDR3 covers 16 residues. Germline V gene sequence: CDR1 SGHVS, CDR2 FQNEAQ. The CDR3 loop is CASSLASRGATGELFF. The CDR3 DNA is TGTGCCAGCAGCTTAGCGTCGCGGGGGGCGACCGGGGAGCTGTTTTTT.

This clone was counted between two and nine times. The CDR3 here is CASSLPAGVYNEQFF. The CDR3 coding sequence is TGTGCCAGCAGCCTTCCGGCAGGGGTCTACAATGAGCAGTTCTTC. The J gene is TRBJ2-1, the V gene TRBV5-4; possibly TRBD1 for D (6 bases). CDR3 size: 15 residues. Germline V gene lookup returns CDR1 SGHNT and CDR2 YYREEE (reference sequence). Trimming cost V 4 bases and J 3 bases, with 14 bases left between them.

The genes are TRBV2 and TRBJ1-6; D perhaps matches TRBD1 (6 bases). This CDR3 has 13 residues. Trimming stripped 0 bases from V and 10 bases from J, with 7 bases between. Germline-derived CDR1 and CDR2 are SNHLY and FYNNEI. The CDR3 region has the DNA TGTGCCAGCAGTGAAGCAGGACAGTCACCCCTCCACTTT. Translating gives CASSEAGQSPLHF.

This chain connects TRBV4-2 to TRBJ1-1; D is perhaps TRBD1 (6 bases). This CDR3 region has 17 residues. V dropped 6 bases and J dropped 1 base, with 21 bases sitting between them. CDR1 is LGHNA and CDR2 is YNFKEQ in the germline V gene. This CDR3 is CASRTIGGGLTNTEAFF. CDR3 coding DNA: TGTGCCAGCAGGACCATTGGGGGCGGACTTACGAACACTGAAGCTTTCTTT.

J is TRBJ2-5 and V is TRBV9, with TRBD2 identical over 11 bases. V dropped 0 bases and J dropped 5; count of bases not matched to a gene: 3. In germline, CDR1 is SGDLS, CDR2 YYNGEE. The CDR3 loop spans 15 amino acids. This CDR3 is CASSVASGGRETQYF. The DNA for the CDR3 is TGTGCCAGCAGCGTAGCTAGCGGGGGGAGGGAGACCCAGTACTTC. Supplemented by reference TRBV9 and TRBJ2-5, the full variable domain reads DSGVTQTPKHLITATGQRVTLRCSPRSGDLSVYWYQQSLDQGLQFLIQYYNGEERAKGNILERFSAQQFPDLHSELNLSSLELGDSALYFCASSVASGGRETQYFGPGTRLLVL.

This clone was picked up a small number of times. This rearrangement joins TRBV19 to TRBJ2-5, with 12 nucleotides matching TRBD1. Germline lookup yields CDR1 LNHDA and CDR2 SQIVND (reference sequence). The CDR3 runs 14 residues. The junction had 7 bases not matched to a gene; V was cut back by 9 bases and J by 5 bases. CDR3 region: CASRDRGRGETQYF. The DNA of the CDR3 is TGTGCCAGCCGGGACAGGGGGCGCGGGGAGACCCAGTACTTC.

This sequence joins TRBV3-1 (or the pseudogene TRBV3-2) and TRBJ1-1; 7 bases fit TRBD1. Per germline, CDR1 LGHDT and CDR2 YNNKEL (reference sequence). The V gene end was trimmed by 5 bases and the J gene end by 1 base; junction bases not matched to a gene: 13. This CDR3 is 17 amino acids long. In DNA, the CDR3 is TGTGCCAGCAGCTTAGATTATAACAGGGGTGGGAACACTGAAGCTTTCTTT. This gives the protein CASSLDYNRGGNTEAFF.

This clone was seen a few times. This sequence joins TRBV7-9 and TRBJ1-3; D remains unclear. The CDR3 sequence is 15 residues long. Germline assignment: CDR1 SEHNR and CDR2 FQNEAQ (reference sequence). V was shortened by 8 bases and J by 7 bases, with 21 bases between the two germline ends. CDR3 loop: CASAINTAGANTIYF. In DNA form, the CDR3 reads TGTGCCAGCGCCATTAACACCGCGGGCGCGAACACCATATATTTT.

This chain uses TRBV4-2 with TRBJ1-4; 9 nucleotides agree with TRBD1. Germline assignment: CDR1 LGHNA and CDR2 YNFKEQ. After removal of 4 bases from V and 4 bases from J, the junction contained 7 bases not matched to a gene. The CDR3 extends over 16 amino acids. CDR3: CASSPRTGVHNEKLFF. CDR3 in DNA: TGTGCCAGCAGCCCCCGGACAGGGGTTCATAATGAAAAACTGTTTTTT.

This chain links TRBV28 with TRBJ2-5, with TRBD2 identical over 10 bases. CDR1 is MDHEN and CDR2 is SYDVKM in the germline V gene. V lost 5 bases, J lost 5 bases, and 5 bases stayed unmatched. The CDR3 is made up of 14 amino acids. The CDR3 here is CASSERGGVETQYF. CDR3 bases: TGTGCCAGCAGTGAGCGGGGGGGCGTGGAGACCCAGTACTTC.

In this sample, this clone turned up a few times. This chain links TRBV28 with TRBJ1-4, with 7 bases identical to TRBD1. The V gene end was trimmed by 6 bases and the J gene end by 8 bases; junction bases not matched to a gene: 12. CDR1 and CDR2 (germline): MDHEN, SYDVKM. The CDR3 is 15 amino acids. The CDR3 loop reads CASSTTGAFWEKLFF. Written as DNA, the CDR3 is TGTGCCAGCAGCACAACAGGGGCTTTTTGGGAAAAACTGTTTTTT.

The V call is TRBV7-9, the J call TRBJ1-1, with 7 bases that match TRBD1. Trimming removed 6 bases from V and 1 base from J; junction bases left unmatched: 8. Germline loops: CDR1 SEHNR, CDR2 FQNEAQ (reference sequence). The CDR3 covers 15 residues. CDR3: CASRQPGTANTEAFF. The CDR3 bases are TGTGCCAGCAGGCAACCAGGGACAGCGAACACTGAAGCTTTCTTT. The full variable domain, rest sourced from reference TRBV7-9 and TRBJ1-1, is DTGVSQNPRHKITKRGQNVTFRCDPISEHNRLYWYRQTLGQGPEFLTYFQNEAQLEKSRLLSDRFSAERPKGSFSTLEIQRTEQGDSAMYLCASRQPGTANTEAFFGQGTRLTVV.

In nucleotides, the CDR3 is TGTGCCAGCAGTTCGGCAGGTCTGGGCTATGGCTACACCTTC. Translation gives CASSSAGLGYGYTF. The chain employs TRBV28 and TRBJ1-2; D remains unclear. CDR3 length: 14 amino acids. The V gene's germline CDR1 is MDHEN and CDR2 SYDVKM. The germline V and J ends were trimmed by 4 bases and 4 bases, with 13 bases remaining between them.

This clone was seen only a few times. J is TRBJ1-3 and V is TRBV2; maybe TRBD1 (6 bases). CDR3 length equals 17 residues. Germline V gene data show CDR1 as SNHLY and CDR2 as FYNNEI. Trimming took off 6 bases at V and 1 base at J, with 19 bases between the two ends. The CDR3 DNA sequence: TGTGCCAGCAGAACCCTGAAGAACAGGGATTCTGGAAACACCATATATTTT. Protein product: CASRTLKNRDSGNTIYF.

The V call is TRBV28, the J call TRBJ2-7; 7 bases match TRBD2. The germline V gene encodes CDR1 MDHEN and CDR2 SYDVKM. The CDR3 extends over 18 amino acids. The V segment lost 1 base and the J segment 0 bases; nucleotides outside the gene matches: 12. The CDR3: CASSLSGSGGGSSYEQYF. The DNA for the CDR3 is TGTGCCAGCAGTTTATCAGGGAGTGGGGGGGGAAGCTCCTACGAGCAGTACTTC.

J is TRBJ1-2 and V is TRBV7-9; D perhaps matches TRBD1 (6 bases). The CDR3 consists of 15 residues. In germline, CDR1 is SEHNR, CDR2 FQNEAQ (reference sequence). V was cut by 1 base and J by 4 bases, with 13 bases left in between. The CDR3 DNA is TGTGCCAGCAGCTTAGAGCCAGGGGAATCCTATGGCTACACCTTC. Its protein product is CASSLEPGESYGYTF.

The CDR3 DNA is TGTGCCAGCAGCCTGCATCCGGGAAGCACTGAAGCTTTCTTT. Amino acids: CASSLHPGSTEAFF. The chain carries TRBV9 and TRBJ1-1; the D is unclear. CDR1 and CDR2 from the germline V gene are SGDLS and YYNGEE. The CDR3 is 14 residues long. V gave up 4 bases and J gave up 4 bases, with 14 bases separating them.

The gene calls are TRBV28 and TRBJ1-1; D possibly corresponds to TRBD1 (5 bases). V was shortened by 5 bases and J by 11 bases, with 18 bases between the two germline ends. Germline CDR1 is MDHEN and CDR2 is SYDVKM. The CDR3 has 13 amino acids. CDR3 bases: TGTGCCAGCAGTAGGGGCAGTTCTTATCTCGCTTTCTTT. Encoded protein: CASSRGSSYLAFF.

This chain links TRBV15 with TRBJ1-5; weak D call: TRBD1 (5 bases). Trimming shortened V by 0 bases and J by 7 bases, and 16 bases separated the two germline ends. From germline, CDR1 is LNHNV and CDR2 YYDKDF (reference sequence). The CDR3 is made up of 16 amino acids. Here the CDR3 reads CATSREIMGGGQPQHF. The CDR3 nucleotides read TGTGCCACCAGCAGAGAAATTATGGGGGGTGGCCAGCCCCAGCATTTT.

The CDR3 protein is CASRANSDSPLHF. CDR3 DNA sequence: TGTGCCAGCAGGGCTAACAGTGACTCACCCCTCCACTTT. J is TRBJ1-6 and V is TRBV9; D is unresolved. Trimming shortened V by 5 bases and J by 10 bases, and 13 bases separated the two germline ends. This CDR3 region has 13 residues. Germline V CDR1 and CDR2: SGDLS, YYNGEE.

The chain carries TRBV18 and TRBJ1-1; D not resolved. The CDR3 has 14 residues. Trimming cost V 2 bases and J 0 bases, with 7 bases left between them. The V gene's germline CDR1 is KGHSH and CDR2 LQKENI. The CDR3 loop reads CASSPANLNTEAFF. CDR3 nucleotides: TGTGCCAGCTCACCAGCGAATCTGAACACTGAAGCTTTCTTT. The full variable domain, in which reference TRBV18 and TRBJ1-1 provide the parts outside the CDR3, is NAGVMQNPRHLVRRRGQEARLRCSPMKGHSHVYWYRQLPEEGLKFMVYLQKENIIDESGMPKERFSAEFPKEGPSILRIQQVVRGDSAAYFCASSPANLNTEAFFGQGTRLTVV.

This chain links TRBV7-2 with TRBJ1-5, with D perhaps TRBD1 (6 bases). Germline V CDR1 and CDR2: SGHTA, FQGNSA. The CDR3 consists of 14 residues. With 5 bases removed from V and 0 bases from J, the gap between germline ends came to 8 bases. The CDR3 region is CASSKQGSNQPQHF. The CDR3 DNA reads TGTGCCAGCAGCAAACAGGGTAGCAATCAGCCCCAGCATTTT.

The rearrangement uses TRBV15 and TRBJ2-3; 8 positions match TRBD2. Trimming cost V 6 bases and J 6 bases; bases outside gene matches: 5. This CDR3 has 13 residues. Germline CDR1 and CDR2: LNHNV and YYDKDF (reference sequence). The DNA of the CDR3 is TGTGCCACCAGAGCGGGAGAAGGGGATACGCAGTATTTT. Translating it yields CATRAGEGDTQYF.

This chain connects TRBV6-5 to TRBJ2-2, with 9 bases that match TRBD1. Germline V gene sequence: CDR1 MNHEY, CDR2 SVGAGI. V was pared by 6 bases and J by 3 bases, with 2 bases of the junction left unmatched. The CDR3 has 14 amino acids. CDR3 region: CASRGQGDTGELFF. Here the CDR3 DNA reads TGTGCCAGCAGGGGACAGGGCGACACCGGGGAGCTGTTTTTT.

V usage is TRBV3-1 (or the pseudogene TRBV3-2) and J usage is TRBJ1-5; possible D gene TRBD1, 5 bases. Per the germline V gene, CDR1 is LGHDT and CDR2 is YNNKEL (reference sequence). V was clipped by 5 bases and J by 6 bases, with 11 bases between them. CDR3 length: 13 amino acids. CDR3 DNA sequence: TGTGCCAGCAGCTCAGGGATGACTCAGCCCCAGCATTTT. This sequence encodes CASSSGMTQPQHF.

V and J are TRBV30 and TRBJ2-7; no firm D call. The length of the CDR3 is 12 residues. The V gene lost 2 bases and the J gene lost 4 bases, with 9 bases spanning the gap. Germline V CDR1 and CDR2: GTSNPN, SVGIG (reference sequence). The CDR3 reads CAWSLGAYEQYF. The CDR3 DNA sequence: TGTGCCTGGAGTCTCGGAGCTTACGAGCAGTACTTC.

This sequence joins TRBV25-1 and TRBJ2-1; weak D call: TRBD1 (8 bases). V was pared by 8 bases and J by 2 bases, with 19 bases between. Germline V CDR1 and CDR2: MGHDK, SYGVNS. This CDR3 has 16 amino acids. Here the CDR3 DNA reads TGTGCCAGCGCGGGAGACAGGGGCGAGGCCTACAATGAGCAGTTCTTC. This encodes CASAGDRGEAYNEQFF.